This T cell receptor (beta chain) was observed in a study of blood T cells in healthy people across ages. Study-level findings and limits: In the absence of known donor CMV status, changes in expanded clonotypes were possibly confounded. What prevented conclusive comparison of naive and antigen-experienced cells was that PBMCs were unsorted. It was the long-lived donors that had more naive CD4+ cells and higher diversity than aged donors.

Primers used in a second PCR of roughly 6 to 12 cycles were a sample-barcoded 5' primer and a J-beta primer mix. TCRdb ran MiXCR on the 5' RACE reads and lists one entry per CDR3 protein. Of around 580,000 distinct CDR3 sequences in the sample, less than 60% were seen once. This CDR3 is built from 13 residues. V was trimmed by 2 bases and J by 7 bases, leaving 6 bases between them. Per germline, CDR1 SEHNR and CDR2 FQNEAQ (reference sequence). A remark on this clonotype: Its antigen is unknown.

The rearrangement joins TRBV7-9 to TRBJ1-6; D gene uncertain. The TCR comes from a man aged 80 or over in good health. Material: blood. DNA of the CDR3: TGTGCCAGCAGCTTAAACAGCAATTCACCCCTCCACTTT. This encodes CASSLNSNSPLHF.